This TCR beta chain came from a study of Ad26.COV2.S vaccination and SARS-CoV-2 variants. Study results and limitations: An underestimation of total T cell responses may have resulted from the TCR breadth and depth analyses.

The method was immunoSEQ multiplex PCR; TCRdb's version includes in-frame clones alone and lacks a portion of them. The sample records about 680,000 clones, around 90% being singletons. Regarding this clone: Antigen: not known.

Documented treatment: roughly 18 received Ad26.COV2.S at low or high dose, single or two shots; roughly five received placebo; per-sample allocation not given. Samples analyzed were those drawn on day 63 after the first vaccine or placebo injection. Boston supplied an adult donor aged 18-55 years. The TCR comes from a person aged 18-65 years who received the Ad26.COV2.S COVID-19 vaccine or a placebo. This material consisted of peripheral blood, taken in a trial of Ad26.COV2.S vaccine versus placebo.

CDR3 sequence reads: CVGQGEGSTGELFF. As DNA, the CDR3 is TGTGTAGGACAGGGTGAAGGTAGCACCGGGGAGCTGTTTTTT. The rearrangement uses TRBV30 and TRBJ2-2; 8 positions agree with TRBD1. CDR3 length equals 14 residues. Per germline, CDR1 GTSNPN and CDR2 SVGIG (reference sequence).